These T cell receptor beta chains were read from a single sample in a study of shared clonotypes between healthy human individuals. The data were produced by immunoSEQ multiplex PCR, yet TCRdb's version contains in-frame clones alone and is incomplete. The table shows about 2.4 million clones, with more than 85% occurring only once. Specimen: naive CD4+ T cells from PBMCs. The receptor set was obtained from a man between 18 and 35 years old in good health. Some clones in this sample may be carry-over from other donors' samples. Both conserved end residues are part of each CDR3. Fields, in order: V gene, D gene, clone size, J gene, CDR3 DNA, CDR3 protein. A D gene is named only where the DNA matches it firmly. Only part of the rows carry a size: once, few, many, or a class if the clone is expanded.

TRBV9	NA	NA	TRBJ1-2	TGTGCCAGCAGCGTAGACAACAACTATGGCTACACCTTC	CASSVDNNYGYTF
TRBV7-2	NA	NA	TRBJ2-7	TGTGCCAGCAGCTCAACCGCGCGCGACTACGAGCAGTACTTC	CASSSTARDYEQYF
TRBV5-6	NA	NA	TRBJ1-2	TGTGCCAGCAGCTTGTCGGCCTATGGCTACACCTTC	CASSLSAYGYTF
TRBV10-3	TRBD1	NA	TRBJ2-7	TGTGCCATCAGGGGCGGACAGGGTCAAAGGTACGAGCAGTACTTC	CAIRGGQGQRYEQYF
TRBV5-1	NA	NA	TRBJ2-1	TGCGCCAGCAGCTCCGGAGACTCCTACAATGAGCAGTTCTTC	CASSSGDSYNEQFF
TRBV5-4	TRBD1	once	TRBJ2-7	TGTGCCAGCAGCCTTTCCCGTGGACAGGCCTACGAGCAGTACTTC	CASSLSRGQAYEQYF
TRBV5-1	TRBD2	NA	TRBJ2-1	TGCGCCAGCTGGGGACTAGCGGGAGTTGCCAATGAGCAGTTCTTC	CASWGLAGVANEQFF
TRBV28	NA	few	TRBJ2-7	TGTGCCAGCAGTTCTCACAGGGATTCCTACGAGCAGTACTTC	CASSSHRDSYEQYF
TRBV9	TRBD1	once	TRBJ2-7	TGTGCCAGCAGCGCCGACAGGGTGTCCTACGAGCAGTACTTC	CASSADRVSYEQYF
TRBV20-1	NA	NA	TRBJ2-7	TGCAGTGCTAGTGTCCGAGAGCAGTACTTC	CSASVREQYF
TRBV27	TRBD1	NA	TRBJ2-7	TGTGCCAGCAGTTTGGACAGGGGCTACGAGCAGTACTTC	CASSLDRGYEQYF
TRBV4-2	NA	NA	TRBJ2-3	TGTGCCAGCAGCCAAGAGCTGGCGGCATACACAGATACGCAGTATTTT	CASSQELAAYTDTQYF
TRBV9	NA	NA	TRBJ2-2	TGTGCCAGCAGCCGTAGATGGGCCGGGGAGCTGTTTTTT	CASSRRWAGELFF
TRBV15	NA	once	TRBJ2-7	TGTGCCACCAGCAGACACAGGGAGGGCGAGCAGTACTTC	CATSRHREGEQYF
TRBV7-9	NA	NA	TRBJ2-3	TGTGCCAGCAGCCCGTGGGCAAGAACTAGCACAGATACGCAGTATTTT	CASSPWARTSTDTQYF
TRBV27	TRBD1	NA	TRBJ1-1	TGTGCCAGCAGCCGACAGGGTCTGAACACTGAAGCTTTCTTT	CASSRQGLNTEAFF
TRBV29-1	TRBD1	NA	TRBJ1-2	TGCAGCGCGGGGACAGGGGGATTTTATGGCTACACCTTC	CSAGTGGFYGYTF
TRBV5-1	NA	NA	TRBJ2-7	TGCGCCAGCAGCGGGGGACGGGGGCTCTCCTACGAGCAGTACTTC	CASSGGRGLSYEQYF
TRBV28	TRBD1	NA	TRBJ2-1	TGTGCCGCCTGGGACAGCCCCGGGTATGAGCAGTTCTTC	CAAWDSPGYEQFF
TRBV5-1	TRBD2	NA	TRBJ2-1	TGCGCCAGCAGCTTGGAGCCAGCGGGAGCGTCCTACAATGAGCAGTTCTTC	CASSLEPAGASYNEQFF
TRBV4-1	TRBD1	NA	TRBJ1-2	TGCGCCAGCAGCCTCTCCGGGACAGCAGCCTTTAACTATGGCTACACCTTC	CASSLSGTAAFNYGYTF
TRBV5-1	TRBD1	NA	TRBJ2-7	TGCGCCAGCAGCTGGGGCCCGGGACAGGGAGCCTACGAGCAGTACTTC	CASSWGPGQGAYEQYF
TRBV18	NA	NA	TRBJ1-1	TGTGCCAGCTCACCCCAGAGGATGAACACTGAAGCTTTCTTT	CASSPQRMNTEAFF
TRBV4-1	NA	NA	TRBJ1-3	TGCGCCAGCAGCCAGACGGAGCGCTCTGGAAACACCATATATTTT	CASSQTERSGNTIYF
TRBV7-9	NA	NA	TRBJ2-7	TGTGCCAGCAGCCTGGGACCAGCATCTTACTACGAGCAGTACTTC	CASSLGPASYYEQYF
TRBV14	TRBD2	NA	TRBJ2-1	TGTGCCAGCACCGGCATGGGAGGGCCCTACAATGAGCAGTTCTTC	CASTGMGGPYNEQFF
TRBV4-1	NA	NA	TRBJ2-5	TGCGCCAGCAGCCAAGGGGCCGGCGGGAAGGCCCAAGAGACCCAGTACTTC	CASSQGAGGKAQETQYF
TRBV5-1	TRBD1	NA	TRBJ2-1	TGCGCCAGCCATGGGACAGGGGCCGGGGGTGAGCAGTTCTTC	CASHGTGAGGEQFF